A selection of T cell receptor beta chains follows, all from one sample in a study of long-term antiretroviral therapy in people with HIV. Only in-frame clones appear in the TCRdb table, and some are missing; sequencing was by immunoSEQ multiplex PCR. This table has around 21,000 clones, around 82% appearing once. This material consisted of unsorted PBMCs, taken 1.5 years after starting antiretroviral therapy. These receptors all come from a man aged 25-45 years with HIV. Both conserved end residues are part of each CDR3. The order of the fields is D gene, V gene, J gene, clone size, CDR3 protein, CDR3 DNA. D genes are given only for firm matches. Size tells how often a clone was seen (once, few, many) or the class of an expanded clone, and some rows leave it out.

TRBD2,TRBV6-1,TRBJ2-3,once,CASSESGAPVDTQYF,TGTGCCAGCAGTGAAAGCGGGGCCCCCGTGGATACGCAGTATTTT
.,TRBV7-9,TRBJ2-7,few,CASSLVDRFAYEQYF,TGTGCCAGCAGCTTAGTCGACAGGTTTGCCTACGAGCAGTACTTC
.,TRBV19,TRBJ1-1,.,CASSPGTGFTEAFF,TGTGCCAGTAGTCCTGGCACGGGATTCACTGAAGCTTTCTTT
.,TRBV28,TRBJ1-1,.,CASSLRTGDTEAFF,TGTGCCAGCAGTTTGAGGACGGGGGACACTGAAGCTTTCTTT
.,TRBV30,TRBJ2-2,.,CAWSTTGQNTGELFF,TGTGCCTGGAGTACAACGGGACAGAACACCGGGGAGCTGTTTTTT
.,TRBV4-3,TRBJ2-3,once,CASSQGSDTQYF,TGCGCCAGCAGCCAAGGGTCAGATACGCAGTATTTT
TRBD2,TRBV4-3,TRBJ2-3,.,CASSQDQWTSGRTDTQYF,TGCGCCAGCAGCCAAGATCAGTGGACTAGCGGGCGCACAGATACGCAGTATTTT
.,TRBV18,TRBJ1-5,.,CASSLEVKSNQPQHF,TGTGCCAGCTCACTGGAGGTGAAAAGCAATCAGCCCCAGCATTTT
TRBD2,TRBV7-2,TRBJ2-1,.,CASSLGRGSYNEQFF,TGTGCCAGCAGCTTAGGGCGGGGGTCATACAATGAGCAGTTCTTC
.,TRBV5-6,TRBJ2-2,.,CASRYRRRGTGELFF,TGTGCCAGCCGCTATCGGCGAAGGGGCACCGGGGAGCTGTTTTTT
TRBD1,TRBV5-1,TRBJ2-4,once,CASSTGQGKSPTKNIQYF,TGCGCCAGCAGCACGGGACAGGGAAAGAGTCCTACCAAAAACATTCAGTACTTC
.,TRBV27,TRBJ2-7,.,CASSLFQDPLTFYEQYF,TGTGCCAGCAGTTTATTCCAGGACCCATTAACCTTTTACGAGCAGTACTTC
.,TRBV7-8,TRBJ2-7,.,CASSPPGLSYEQYF,TGTGCCAGCAGCCCTCCGGGACTCAGCTACGAGCAGTACTTC
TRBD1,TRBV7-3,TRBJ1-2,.,CASSSTGGNGYTF,TGTGCCAGCAGCTCGACAGGGGGCAATGGCTACACCTTC
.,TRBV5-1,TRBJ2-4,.,CASSAWTSIITGAKNIQYF,TGCGCCAGCAGCGCCTGGACGTCCATAATCACAGGAGCCAAAAACATTCAGTACTTC
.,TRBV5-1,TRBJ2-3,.,CASSLAGQSTDTQYF,TGCGCCAGCAGCTTGGCCGGACAGTCCACAGATACGCAGTATTTT
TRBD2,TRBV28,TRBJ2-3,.,CASSPPTSGSRTQYF,TGTGCCAGCAGTCCGCCGACTAGCGGGAGCAGGACGCAGTATTTT
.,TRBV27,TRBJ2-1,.,CASSRVRGEQFF,TGTGCCAGCAGTAGGGTTCGGGGTGAGCAGTTCTTC
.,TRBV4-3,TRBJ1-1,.,CASSPQARGKTEAFF,TGCGCCAGCAGCCCCCAGGCAAGGGGCAAAACTGAAGCTTTCTTT
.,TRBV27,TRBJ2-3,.,CASSPRPGGGTDTQYF,TGTGCCAGCAGCCCTCGACCAGGGGGGGGCACAGATACGCAGTATTTT
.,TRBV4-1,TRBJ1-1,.,CASSLQLNTEAFF,TGCGCCAGCAGTTTACAGCTGAACACTGAAGCTTTCTTT
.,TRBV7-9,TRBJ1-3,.,CASSITAGGLYGNTIYF,TGTGCCAGCAGCATTACAGCGGGGGGGCTATATGGAAACACCATATATTTT
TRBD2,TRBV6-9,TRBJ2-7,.,CASSYPGLAGVEQYF,TGTGCCAGCAGTTACCCGGGACTAGCGGGAGTCGAGCAGTACTTC
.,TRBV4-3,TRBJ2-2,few,CASSQVGGTGELFF,TGCGCCAGCAGCCAAGTCGGAGGCACCGGGGAGCTGTTTTTT
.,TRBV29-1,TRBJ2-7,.,CSVSSHFGATYEQYF,TGCAGCGTTTCATCTCATTTTGGAGCGACCTACGAGCAGTACTTC
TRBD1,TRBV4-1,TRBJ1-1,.,CASSQEPGQGANTEAFF,TGCGCCAGCAGCCAAGAACCGGGACAGGGGGCGAACACTGAAGCTTTCTTT
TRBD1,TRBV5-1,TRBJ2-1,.,CASKTGGGNNEQFF,TGCGCCAGCAAGACAGGGGGCGGGAATAATGAGCAGTTCTTC
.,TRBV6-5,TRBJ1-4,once,CASSYSRDAREKLFF,TGTGCCAGCAGTTACTCCCGGGACGCAAGAGAAAAACTGTTTTTT
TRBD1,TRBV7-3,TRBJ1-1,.,CASSPGTGRGTEAFF,TGTGCCAGCAGCCCAGGGACAGGGAGAGGTACTGAAGCTTTCTTT
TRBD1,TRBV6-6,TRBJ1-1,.,CASGTGNTEAFF,TGTGCCAGCGGGACAGGGAATACTGAAGCTTTCTTT
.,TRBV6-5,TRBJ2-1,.,CASSYRRNRGEQFF,TGTGCCAGCAGTTACCGACGTAATAGGGGTGAGCAGTTCTTC
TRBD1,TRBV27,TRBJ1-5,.,CASSLSGGAGNQPQHF,TGTGCCAGCAGTTTATCAGGGGGCGCGGGCAATCAGCCCCAGCATTTT
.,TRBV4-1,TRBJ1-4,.,CASSQDSGTRTNEKLFF,TGCGCCAGCAGCCAAGACAGTGGGACACGAACTAATGAAAAACTGTTTTTT
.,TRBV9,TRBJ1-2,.,CASSRRLEGASGYTF,TGTGCCAGCAGCCGACGGCTGGAAGGGGCGTCTGGCTACACCTTC
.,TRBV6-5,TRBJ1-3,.,CASSYAEQGSGNTIYF,TGTGCCAGCAGTTACGCAGAACAAGGCTCTGGAAACACCATATATTTT
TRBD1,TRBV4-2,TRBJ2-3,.,CASSQAKGASTDTQYF,TGTGCCAGCAGCCAAGCTAAGGGGGCTTCCACAGATACGCAGTATTTT
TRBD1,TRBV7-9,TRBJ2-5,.,CASRSGTGDQETQYF,TGTGCCAGCAGGTCCGGGACAGGGGATCAAGAGACCCAGTACTTC
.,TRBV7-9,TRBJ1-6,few,CASSETSLPSSYNSPLHF,TGTGCCAGCAGCGAGACGTCGCTCCCGAGCTCCTATAATTCACCCCTCCACTTT
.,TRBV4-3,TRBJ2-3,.,CASSLTYRDGYTDTQYF,TGCGCCAGCAGCCTGACCTACAGGGATGGGTACACAGATACGCAGTATTTT
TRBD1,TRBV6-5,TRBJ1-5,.,CASSYDRGSNQPQHF,TGTGCCAGCAGTTACGACAGGGGTAGCAATCAGCCCCAGCATTTT
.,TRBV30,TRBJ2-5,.,CAWELGDQETQYF,TGTGCCTGGGAATTAGGAGACCAAGAGACCCAGTACTTC
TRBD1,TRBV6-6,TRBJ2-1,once,CASSYGDSSYNEQFF,TGTGCCAGCAGTTACGGGGACAGCTCCTACAATGAGCAGTTCTTC
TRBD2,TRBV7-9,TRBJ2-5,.,CASSLLAGGGETQYF,TGTGCCAGCAGCTTACTAGCGGGAGGCGGGGAGACCCAGTACTTC
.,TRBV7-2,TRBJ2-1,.,CASSLVGTDNEQFF,TGTGCCAGCAGCTTGGTGGGGACCGACAATGAGCAGTTCTTC
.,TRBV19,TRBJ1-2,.,CASSIWGSNYGYTF,TGTGCCAGTAGTATTTGGGGGTCTAACTATGGCTACACCTTC
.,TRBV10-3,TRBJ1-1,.,CAIKTGTEAFF,TGTGCCATCAAGACGGGGACTGAAGCTTTCTTT
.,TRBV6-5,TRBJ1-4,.,CASSTGNEKLFF,TGTGCCAGCAGTACCGGAAATGAAAAACTGTTTTTT
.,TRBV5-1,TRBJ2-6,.,CASSSGPGNVLTF,TGCGCCAGCAGCTCCGGTCCAGGGAACGTCCTGACTTTC
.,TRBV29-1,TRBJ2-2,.,CSVGTGWDNGELFF,TGCAGCGTTGGAACAGGGTGGGATAACGGGGAGCTGTTTTTT
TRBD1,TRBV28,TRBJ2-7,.,CASSLAGGGYEQYF,TGTGCCAGCAGTTTAGCAGGGGGCGGCTACGAGCAGTACTTC
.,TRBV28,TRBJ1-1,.,CATREGRVNTEAFF,TGTGCCACTAGAGAGGGCCGGGTGAACACTGAAGCTTTCTTT
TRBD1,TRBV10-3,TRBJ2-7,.,CAIRGTGGLYEQYF,TGTGCCATCAGGGGGACAGGGGGCCTCTACGAGCAGTACTTC
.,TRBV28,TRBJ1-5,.,CASSLGQSNQPQHF,TGTGCCAGCAGTTTAGGACAGAGCAATCAGCCCCAGCATTTT
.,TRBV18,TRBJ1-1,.,CASARIQGKDTEAFF,TGTGCCAGCGCGCGAATCCAGGGGAAAGACACTGAAGCTTTCTTT
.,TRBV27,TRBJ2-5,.,CASSPWGPQETQYF,TGTGCCAGCAGTCCGTGGGGTCCTCAAGAGACCCAGTACTTC
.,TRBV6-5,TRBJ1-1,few,CASSPTGNTEAFF,TGTGCCAGCAGCCCCACAGGGAACACTGAAGCTTTCTTT
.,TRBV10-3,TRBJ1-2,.,CAISEGRAQDYGYTF,TGTGCCATCAGTGAAGGCAGGGCACAAGACTATGGCTACACCTTC